This T cell receptor (beta chain) is from a study of shared clonotypes between healthy human individuals. The CDR3 is 16 amino acids. Germline V gene data show CDR1 as SGHRS and CDR2 as YFSETQ. V was pared by 4 bases and J by 3 bases, with 4 bases of the junction left unmatched. Study results and caveats: It was observed that approximately 5% of naive CD4 clonotypes were shared across several donors.

Into CD45RA+ naive and CD45RA-negative memory subsets, the CD4+ cells were split. About this clone itself: Its antigen is unknown.

Original data processing: Filtering differed because ImmunoSEQ produced junction-only sequences that carried no quality scores. The repertoire was sequenced with immunoSEQ multiplex PCR; TCRdb's copy has only in-frame clones and lacks some. That table furnishes V, J and clone size, whereas the DNA furnished D and trimming. The data show about 2.3 million clones, 85% to 95% seen once. Source material: naive CD4+ T cells from PBMCs. The sample's subset: CD45RA+ positively selected. The chain employs TRBV5-1 and TRBJ2-7, with TRBD2 matching over 16 bases. This TCR derives from a man younger than 35 in good health. Some clones in this sample may be carry-over from other donors' samples. CDR3 sequence (DNA): TGCGCCAGCAGCCAGGGACTAGCGGGAGGGGGCTACGAGCAGTACTTC. Translated, it gives CASSQGLAGGGYEQYF.